The sequence of this T cell receptor beta chain was determined in a study of blood T cell repertoires in COVID-19. Study background: Spain, Italy and the United States supplied samples that represented acute and convalescent COVID-19. PBMCs, B-cell-depleted T cells, or T cells were the source of the cDNA or gDNA that made up the material.

The CDR3 contains 14 residues. Germline CDR1 reads ENHRY; CDR2 reads SYGVKD. With V trimmed by 1 base and J by 5 bases, 2 bases remained unmatched. Methods used by the authors: Amplified reference gene primers provided the basis for estimating nucleated cell counts. Sequenced by immunoSEQ multiplex PCR; TCRdb stores in-frame clones only, minus some. Clone size and V and J calls were adopted from that table, with D and trimming inferred from the DNA. The profile covers about 65,000 clones, with approximately 93% appearing a single time and about 2.6% taken by the ten largest. This rearrangement joins TRBV10-3 to TRBJ2-1, with TRBD1 matching over 7 bases. This receptor was taken from an older man with active COVID-19. Sequenced material: peripheral blood. CDR3 sequence reads: CAISELGQHNEQFF. The DNA for the CDR3 is TGTGCCATCAGTGAGTTGGGACAGCACAATGAGCAGTTCTTC.